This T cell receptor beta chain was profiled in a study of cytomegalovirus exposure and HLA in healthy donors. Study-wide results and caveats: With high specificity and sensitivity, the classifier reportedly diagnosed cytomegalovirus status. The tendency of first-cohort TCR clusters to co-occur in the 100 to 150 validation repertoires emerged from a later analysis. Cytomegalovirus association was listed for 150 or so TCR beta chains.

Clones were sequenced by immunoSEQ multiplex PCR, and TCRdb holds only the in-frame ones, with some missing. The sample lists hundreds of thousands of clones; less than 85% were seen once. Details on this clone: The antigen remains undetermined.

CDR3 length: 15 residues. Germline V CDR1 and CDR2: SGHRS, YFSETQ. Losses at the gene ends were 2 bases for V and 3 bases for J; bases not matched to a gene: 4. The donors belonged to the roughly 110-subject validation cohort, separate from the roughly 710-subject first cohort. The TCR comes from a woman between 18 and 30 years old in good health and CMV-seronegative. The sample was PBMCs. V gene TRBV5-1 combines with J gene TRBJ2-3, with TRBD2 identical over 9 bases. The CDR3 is CASSFPSGTTDTQYF. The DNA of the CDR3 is TGCGCCAGCAGCTTCCCTAGCGGGACGACAGATACGCAGTATTTT. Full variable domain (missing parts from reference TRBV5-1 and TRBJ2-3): KAGVTQTPRYLIKTRGQQVTLSCSPISGHRSVSWYQQTPGQGLQFLFEYFSETQRNKGNFPGRFSGRQFSNSRSEMNVSTLELGDSALYLCASSFPSGTTDTQYFGPGTRLTVL.